A single sample is the source of the 9 T cell receptor beta chains below, sequenced in a study of patients and donors after allogeneic stem cell transplantation. MiXCR was run by TCRdb on the RT-PCR reads, yielding one entry per CDR3 protein. The sample carries some 880,000 distinct CDR3 sequences, 18% recorded once. Sequenced material: blood, either unsorted or a sorted T cell fraction (not recorded which). Receptors originate from a human donor who was either an allogeneic HSCT recipient or a stem cell or donor lymphocyte infusion donor (not recorded which). It is not recorded whose cells these are; they may come from a transplant donor.

V and J are TRBV29-1 and TRBJ1-1; D may be TRBD1 (6 bases). Trimming cost V 4 bases and J 4 bases, with 16 bases left between them. CDR3 length equals 14 residues. Looked up from germline, CDR1 is SQVTM and CDR2 is ANQGSEA. The CDR3, as DNA: TGCAGCGTTGCTCTGGACAGATTCTTCACTGAAGCTTTCTTT. It yields the protein CSVALDRFFTEAFF.

This clonotype was counted between two and nine times. The chain has TRBV5-6 and TRBJ1-2; D may be TRBD1 (6 bases). Germline V gene lookup returns CDR1 SGHDT and CDR2 YYEEEE. This CDR3 spans 13 amino acids. Trimming pared 2 bases from V and 4 bases from J, leaving 9 bases between. CDR3: CASSFSGVYGYTF. The CDR3 DNA reads as TGTGCCAGCAGCTTTTCAGGGGTCTATGGCTACACCTTC.

This sequence joins TRBV11-2 and TRBJ2-5, with D possibly matching TRBD1 (5 bases). V lost 5 bases and J lost 5, with 15 bases in between. Germline V gene sequence: CDR1 SGHAT, CDR2 FQNNGV. This CDR3 has 14 amino acids. In DNA, the CDR3 is TGTGCCAGCAGCCCCTCGCCAGGGCGGGAGACCCAGTACTTC. Its protein is CASSPSPGRETQYF. The variable domain in full, completed from reference TRBV11-2 and TRBJ2-5, reads EAGVAQSPRYKIIEKRQSVAFWCNPISGHATLYWYQQILGQGPKLLIQFQNNGVVDDSQLPKDRFSAERLKGVDSTLKIQPAKLEDSAVYLCASSPSPGRETQYFGPGTRLLVL.

The table lists this clonotype with a few counts. J is TRBJ1-1 and V is TRBV9; D gene ambiguous. V lost 0 bases and J 0 bases, leaving 12 bases between the germline ends. This CDR3 has 16 amino acids. The V gene's germline CDR1 is SGDLS and CDR2 YYNGEE. CDR3 DNA: TGTGCCAGCAGCGTAGGACAAATGCCGATGAACACTGAAGCTTTCTTT. This gives the protein CASSVGQMPMNTEAFF.

This clonotype has only a few counts. V gene TRBV6-1 combines with J gene TRBJ2-2; D is uncertain. There are 18 residues in the CDR3. The V end lost 5 bases, the J end lost 0 bases, and 19 bases lay between the germline ends. Per germline, CDR1 MNHNS and CDR2 SASEGT. The DNA of the CDR3 is TGTGCCAGCAGTAACCCCGGACGGAGCACTTCGAACACCGGGGAGCTGTTTTTT. Its translation is CASSNPGRSTSNTGELFF.

The rearrangement links TRBV7-9 to TRBJ1-5, with 8 bases matching TRBD1. V was clipped by 6 bases and J by 3 bases; unmatched bases: 10. Per the germline V gene, CDR1 is SEHNR and CDR2 is FQNEAQ (reference sequence). The CDR3 contains 16 residues. CDR3 amino acids: CASSPTGGPTNQPQHF. The CDR3 DNA follows: TGTGCCAGCAGTCCCACAGGGGGTCCAACCAATCAGCCCCAGCATTTT.

A few counts support this clonotype. V usage is TRBV12-3 or TRBV12-4 and J usage is TRBJ1-5, with 8 bases matching TRBD1. This CDR3 contains 14 residues. Trimming at V came to 5 bases and at J to 7 bases, leaving 7 bases not matched to a gene. In DNA form, the CDR3 reads TGTGCCAGCAGTCAGGACAGGGCCGTCCAGCCCCAGCATTTT. Translating gives CASSQDRAVQPQHF.

The chain is built from TRBV5-1 and TRBJ2-2, with a weak D call TRBD2 (6 bases). Germline V gene lookup returns CDR1 SGHRS and CDR2 YFSETQ. The CDR3 is made up of 17 amino acids. Trimming stripped 6 bases from V and 4 bases from J, with 22 bases between. The CDR3 here is CASTPATSYGGTGELFF. CDR3 nucleotide sequence: TGCGCCAGCACCCCCGCTACCTCCTACGGGGGCACCGGGGAGCTGTTTTTT.

This clonotype came up a few times. The chain links TRBV19 to TRBJ2-7; D may be TRBD2 (7 bases). V gave up 5 bases and J gave up 4 bases, with 12 bases separating them. CDR3 length: 13 amino acids. CDR1 and CDR2 from the germline V gene are LNHDA and SQIVND (reference sequence). The CDR3 DNA is TGTGCCAGTAGTGCTGCGGGGGCGTACGAGCAGTACTTC. It codes for CASSAAGAYEQYF. The full variable domain, completed using reference TRBV19 and TRBJ2-7, is DGGITQSPKYLFRKEGQNVTLSCEQNLNHDAMYWYRQDPGQGLRLIYYSQIVNDFQKGDIAEGYSVSREKKESFPLTVTSAQKNPTAFYLCASSAAGAYEQYFGPGTRLTVT.